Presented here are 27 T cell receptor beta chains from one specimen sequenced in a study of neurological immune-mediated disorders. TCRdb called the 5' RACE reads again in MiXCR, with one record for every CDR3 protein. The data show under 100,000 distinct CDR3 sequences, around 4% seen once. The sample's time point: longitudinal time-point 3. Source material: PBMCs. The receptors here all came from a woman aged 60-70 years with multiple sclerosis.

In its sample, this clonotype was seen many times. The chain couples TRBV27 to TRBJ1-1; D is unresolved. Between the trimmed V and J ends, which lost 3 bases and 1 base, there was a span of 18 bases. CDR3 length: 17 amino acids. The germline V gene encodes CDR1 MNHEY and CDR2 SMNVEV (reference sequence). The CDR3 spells CASSFGIIPTPNTEAFF. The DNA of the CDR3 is TGTGCCAGCAGTTTTGGGATCATCCCGACCCCGAACACTGAAGCTTTCTTT.

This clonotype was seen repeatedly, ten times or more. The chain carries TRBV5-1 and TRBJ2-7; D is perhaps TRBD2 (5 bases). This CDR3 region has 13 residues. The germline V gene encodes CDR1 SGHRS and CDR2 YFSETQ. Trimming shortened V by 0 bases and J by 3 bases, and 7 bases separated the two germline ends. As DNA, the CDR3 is TGCGCCAGCAGCTTGGCGACTAACTACGAGCAGTACTTC. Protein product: CASSLATNYEQYF.

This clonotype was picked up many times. The CDR3 is CASSSGRTDTQYF. Here the CDR3 DNA reads TGTGCCAGCAGCTCCGGGCGCACAGATACGCAGTATTTT. This rearrangement joins TRBV11-2 to TRBJ2-3, with D unclear. The CDR3 spans 13 residues. Trimming stripped 4 bases from V and 1 base from J, with 6 bases between. Germline lookup yields CDR1 SGHAT and CDR2 FQNNGV.

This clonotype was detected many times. CDR3 in DNA: TGTGCCAGCAGCCTTTCAGGCTGGGGCTGGGAGACCCAGTACTTC. The encoded protein is CASSLSGWGWETQYF. J is TRBJ2-5 and V is TRBV7-2, with D perhaps TRBD1 (5 bases). The CDR3 sequence is 15 residues long. The V end was cut by 5 bases, the J end by 5 bases, with 18 bases between. CDR1 is SGHTA, CDR2 FQGNSA, per germline.

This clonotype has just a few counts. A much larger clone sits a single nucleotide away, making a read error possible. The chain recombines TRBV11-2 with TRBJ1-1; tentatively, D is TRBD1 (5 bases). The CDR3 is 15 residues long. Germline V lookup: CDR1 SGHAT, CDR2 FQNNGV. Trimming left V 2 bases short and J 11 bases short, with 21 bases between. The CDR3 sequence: CASSLYGGRGSWAFF. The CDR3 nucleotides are TGTGCCAGCAGCTTATATGGGGGACGCGGATCTTGGGCTTTCTTT. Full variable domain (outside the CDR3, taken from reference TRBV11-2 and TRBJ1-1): EAGVAQSPRYKIIEKRQSVAFWCNPISGHATLYWYQQILGQGPKLLIQFQNNGVVDDSQLPKDRFSAERLKGVDSTLKIQPAKLEDSAVYLCASSLYGGRGSWAFFGQGTRLTVV.

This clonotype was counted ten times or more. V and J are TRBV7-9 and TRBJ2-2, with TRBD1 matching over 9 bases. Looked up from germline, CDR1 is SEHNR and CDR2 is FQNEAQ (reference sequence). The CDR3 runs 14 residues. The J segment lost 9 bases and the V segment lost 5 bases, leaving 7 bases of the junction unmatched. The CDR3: CASSPPGTGRELFF. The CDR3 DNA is TGTGCCAGCAGCCCCCCCGGGACAGGGAGGGAGCTGTTTTTT.

This CDR3 reads CASSQGGFIGTERYEKLFF. CDR3 sequence (DNA): TGTGCCAGCAGCCAAGGGGGCTTCATTGGGACCGAGCGTTATGAAAAACTGTTTTTT. The chain has TRBV3-1 and TRBJ1-4; the D gene is possibly TRBD1 (5 bases). Germline lookup yields CDR1 LGHDT and CDR2 YNNKEL (reference sequence). This CDR3 has 19 residues. Trimming removed 1 base from V and 6 bases from J, with 24 bases in between.

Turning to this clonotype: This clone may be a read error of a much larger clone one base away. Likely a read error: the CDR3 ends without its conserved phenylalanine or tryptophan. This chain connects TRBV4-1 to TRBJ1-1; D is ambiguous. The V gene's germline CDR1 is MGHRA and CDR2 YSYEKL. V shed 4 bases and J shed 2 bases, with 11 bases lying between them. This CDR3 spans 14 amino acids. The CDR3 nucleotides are TGCGCCAGCAGCCCGGGCGCCTTAAACACTGAAGCTTTCCTT. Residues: CASSPGALNTEAFL.

The CDR3 loop is CASSLSASGGAYEQYF. DNA of the CDR3: TGTGCCAGCAGCTTAAGCGCTAGCGGGGGGGCCTACGAGCAGTACTTC. The chain uses TRBV7-2 and TRBJ2-7; TRBD2 agrees at 12 bases. Trimming cost V 2 bases and J 2 bases; bases outside gene matches: 4. Per the germline V gene, CDR1 is SGHTA and CDR2 is FQGNSA. The CDR3 is 16 residues long.

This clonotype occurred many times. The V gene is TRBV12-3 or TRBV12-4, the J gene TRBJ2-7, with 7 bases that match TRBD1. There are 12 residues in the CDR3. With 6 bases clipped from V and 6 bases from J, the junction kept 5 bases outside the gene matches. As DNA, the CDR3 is TGTGCCAGCAGGCTTAACAGGGGCGAGCAGTACTTC. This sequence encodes CASRLNRGEQYF.

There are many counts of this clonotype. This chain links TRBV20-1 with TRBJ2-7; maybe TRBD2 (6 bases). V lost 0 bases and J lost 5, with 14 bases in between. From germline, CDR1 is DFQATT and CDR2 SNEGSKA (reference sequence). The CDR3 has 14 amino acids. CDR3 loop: CSARELGRMDEQYF. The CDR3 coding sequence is TGCAGTGCTAGAGAGTTGGGGAGGATGGACGAGCAGTACTTC.

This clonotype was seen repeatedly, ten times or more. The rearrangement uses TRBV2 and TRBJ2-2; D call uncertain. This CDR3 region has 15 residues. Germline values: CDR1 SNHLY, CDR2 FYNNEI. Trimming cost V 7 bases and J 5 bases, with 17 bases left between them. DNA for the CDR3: TGTGCCAGCACCCCGGAAGTTCTTAGGACCGGGGAGCTGTTTTTT. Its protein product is CASTPEVLRTGELFF.

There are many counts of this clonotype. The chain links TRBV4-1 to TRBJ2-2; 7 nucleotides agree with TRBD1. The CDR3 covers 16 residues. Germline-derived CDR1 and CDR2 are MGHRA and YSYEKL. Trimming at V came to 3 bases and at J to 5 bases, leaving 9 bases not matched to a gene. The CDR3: CASSHADRAKTGELFF. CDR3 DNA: TGCGCCAGCAGCCATGCAGACAGGGCAAAAACCGGGGAGCTGTTTTTT.

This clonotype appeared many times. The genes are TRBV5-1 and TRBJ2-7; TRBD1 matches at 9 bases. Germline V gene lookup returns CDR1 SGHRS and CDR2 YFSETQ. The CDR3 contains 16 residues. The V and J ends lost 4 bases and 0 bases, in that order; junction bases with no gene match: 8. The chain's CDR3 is CASSPRDRVSSYEQYF. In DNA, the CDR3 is TGCGCCAGCAGCCCCCGGGACAGGGTTAGCTCCTACGAGCAGTACTTC.

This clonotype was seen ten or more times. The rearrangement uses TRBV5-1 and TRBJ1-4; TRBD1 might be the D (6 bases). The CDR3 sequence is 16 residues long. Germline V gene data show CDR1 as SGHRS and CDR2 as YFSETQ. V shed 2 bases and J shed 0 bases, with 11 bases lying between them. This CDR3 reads CASSLQGIATNEKLFF. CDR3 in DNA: TGCGCCAGCAGCTTACAGGGAATTGCAACTAATGAAAAACTGTTTTTT. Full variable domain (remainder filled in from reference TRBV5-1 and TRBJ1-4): KAGVTQTPRYLIKTRGQQVTLSCSPISGHRSVSWYQQTPGQGLQFLFEYFSETQRNKGNFPGRFSGRQFSNSRSEMNVSTLELGDSALYLCASSLQGIATNEKLFFGSGTQLSVL.

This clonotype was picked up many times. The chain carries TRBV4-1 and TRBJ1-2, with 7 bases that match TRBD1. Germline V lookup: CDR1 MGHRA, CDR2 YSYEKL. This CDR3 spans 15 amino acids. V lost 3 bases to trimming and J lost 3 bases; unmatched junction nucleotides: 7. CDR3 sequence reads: CASSHPGQADYGYTF. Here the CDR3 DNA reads TGCGCCAGCAGCCACCCAGGACAGGCCGACTATGGCTACACCTTC.

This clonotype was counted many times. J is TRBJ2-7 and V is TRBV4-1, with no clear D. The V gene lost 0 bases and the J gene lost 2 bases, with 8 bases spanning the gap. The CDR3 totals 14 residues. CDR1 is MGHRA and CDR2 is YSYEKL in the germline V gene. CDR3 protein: CASSQERPPYEQYF. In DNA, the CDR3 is TGCGCCAGCAGCCAAGAGCGACCACCCTACGAGCAGTACTTC.

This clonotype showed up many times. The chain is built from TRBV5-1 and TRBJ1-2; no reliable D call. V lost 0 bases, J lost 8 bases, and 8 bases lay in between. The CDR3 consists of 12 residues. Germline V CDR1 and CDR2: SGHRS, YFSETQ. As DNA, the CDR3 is TGCGCCAGCAGCTTGGGGGCGCGGGGCTACACCTTC. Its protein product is CASSLGARGYTF. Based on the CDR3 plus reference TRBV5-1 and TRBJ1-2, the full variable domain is KAGVTQTPRYLIKTRGQQVTLSCSPISGHRSVSWYQQTPGQGLQFLFEYFSETQRNKGNFPGRFSGRQFSNSRSEMNVSTLELGDSALYLCASSLGARGYTFGSGTRLTVV.

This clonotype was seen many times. CDR3 DNA: TGTGCCAGCAGCCAAGATAGGACGGTTTGGGACTATGGCTACACCTTC. This codes for CASSQDRTVWDYGYTF. The chain uses TRBV3-1 and TRBJ1-2; D ambiguous. The CDR3 extends over 16 amino acids. The germline V gene encodes CDR1 LGHDT and CDR2 YNNKEL (reference sequence). Trimming cost V 0 bases and J 3 bases, with 14 bases left between them.

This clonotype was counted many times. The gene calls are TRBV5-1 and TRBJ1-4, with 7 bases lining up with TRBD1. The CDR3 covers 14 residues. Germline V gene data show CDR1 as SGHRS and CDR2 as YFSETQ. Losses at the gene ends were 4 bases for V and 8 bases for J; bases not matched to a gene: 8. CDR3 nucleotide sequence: TGCGCCAGCAGCCAGGACAGACAGGGAGAAAAACTGTTTTTT. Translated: CASSQDRQGEKLFF.

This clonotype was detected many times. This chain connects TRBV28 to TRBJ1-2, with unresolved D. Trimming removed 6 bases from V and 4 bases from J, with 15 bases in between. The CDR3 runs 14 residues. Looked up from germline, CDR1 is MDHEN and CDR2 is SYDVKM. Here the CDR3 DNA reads TGTGCCAGCAGGCCCATTCCAGGTGCCTATGGCTACACCTTC. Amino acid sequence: CASRPIPGAYGYTF.

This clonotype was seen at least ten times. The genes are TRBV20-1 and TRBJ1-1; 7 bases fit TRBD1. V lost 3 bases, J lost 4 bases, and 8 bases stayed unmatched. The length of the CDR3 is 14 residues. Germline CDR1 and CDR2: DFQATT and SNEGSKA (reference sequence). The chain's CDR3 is CSARVTGMPTEAFF. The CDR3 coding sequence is TGCAGTGCTAGGGTGACAGGGATGCCCACTGAAGCTTTCTTT.

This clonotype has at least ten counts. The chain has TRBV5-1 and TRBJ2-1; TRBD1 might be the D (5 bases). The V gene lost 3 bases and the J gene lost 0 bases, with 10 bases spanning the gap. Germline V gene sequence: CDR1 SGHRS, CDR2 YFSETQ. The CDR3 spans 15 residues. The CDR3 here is CASSSRASSYNEQFF. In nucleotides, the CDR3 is TGCGCCAGCAGCTCCAGGGCAAGCTCCTACAATGAGCAGTTCTTC.

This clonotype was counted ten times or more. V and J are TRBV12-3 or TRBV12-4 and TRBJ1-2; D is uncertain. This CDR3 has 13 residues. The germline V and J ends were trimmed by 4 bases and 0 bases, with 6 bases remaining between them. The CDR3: CASSSSPNYGYTF. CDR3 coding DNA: TGTGCCAGCAGTTCGTCCCCTAACTATGGCTACACCTTC.

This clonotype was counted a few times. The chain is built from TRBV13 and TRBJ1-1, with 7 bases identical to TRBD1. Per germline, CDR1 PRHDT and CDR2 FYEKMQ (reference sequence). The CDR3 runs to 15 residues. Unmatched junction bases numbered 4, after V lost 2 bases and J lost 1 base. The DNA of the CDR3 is TGTGCCAGCAGCTTACGCAGGGGGACGAACACTGAAGCTTTCTTT. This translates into CASSLRRGTNTEAFF.

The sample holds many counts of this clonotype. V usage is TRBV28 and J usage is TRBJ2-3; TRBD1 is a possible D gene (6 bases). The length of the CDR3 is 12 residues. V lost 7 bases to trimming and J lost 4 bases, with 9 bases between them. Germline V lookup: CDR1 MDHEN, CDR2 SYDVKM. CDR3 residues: CASTTGPDTQYF. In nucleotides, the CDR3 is TGTGCCAGCACGACAGGCCCAGATACGCAGTATTTT. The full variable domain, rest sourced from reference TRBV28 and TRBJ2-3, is DVKVTQSSRYLVKRTGEKVFLECVQDMDHENMFWYRQDPGLGLRLIYFSYDVKMKEKGDIPEGYSVSREKKERFSLILESASTNQTSMYLCASTTGPDTQYFGPGTRLTVL.

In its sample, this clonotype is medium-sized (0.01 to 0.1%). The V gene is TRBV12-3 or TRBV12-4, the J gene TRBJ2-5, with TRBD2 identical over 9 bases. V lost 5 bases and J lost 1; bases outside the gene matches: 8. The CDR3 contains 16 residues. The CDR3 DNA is TGTGCCAGCAGTCCGTCTAGCGGGGCGGCCCAAGAGACCCAGTACTTC. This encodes CASSPSSGAAQETQYF.